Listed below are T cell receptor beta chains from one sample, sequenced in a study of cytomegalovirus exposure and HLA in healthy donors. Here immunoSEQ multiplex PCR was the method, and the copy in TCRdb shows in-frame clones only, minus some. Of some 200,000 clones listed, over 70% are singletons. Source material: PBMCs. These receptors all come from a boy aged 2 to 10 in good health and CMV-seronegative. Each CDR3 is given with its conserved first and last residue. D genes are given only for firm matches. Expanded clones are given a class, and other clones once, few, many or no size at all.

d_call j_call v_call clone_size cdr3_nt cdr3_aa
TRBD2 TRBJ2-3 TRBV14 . TGTGCCAGCAGCCCAGGGGTGCTAGCGGGGATGGGCCACACAGATACGCAGTATTTT CASSPGVLAGMGHTDTQYF
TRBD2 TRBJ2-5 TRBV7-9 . TGTGCCAGCAGCTTAGCGCGGTCGGGACTAATACAAGAGACCCAGTACTTC CASSLARSGLIQETQYF
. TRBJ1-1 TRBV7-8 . TGTGCCAGCAGCCCCCGAGAGACACGGAACACTGAAGCTTTCTTT CASSPRETRNTEAFF
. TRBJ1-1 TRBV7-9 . TGTGCCAGCAGCTTAGGAGTTTCGAACACTGAAGCTTTCTTT CASSLGVSNTEAFF
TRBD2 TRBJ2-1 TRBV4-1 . TGCGCCAGCAGCCAGGGACTACACAATGAGCAGTTCTTC CASSQGLHNEQFF
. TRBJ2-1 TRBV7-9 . TGTGCCAGCAGCCTCCCGACACCTTCCTACAATGAGCAGTTCTTC CASSLPTPSYNEQFF
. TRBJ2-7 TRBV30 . TGTGCCTGGAGTCGGCAAGCCGGACACTACGAGCAGTACTTC CAWSRQAGHYEQYF
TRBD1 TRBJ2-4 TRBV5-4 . TGTGCCAGCAGCCCGGACAGGGGAGGAGGAAACATTCAGTACTTC CASSPDRGGGNIQYF
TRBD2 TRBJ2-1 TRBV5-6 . TGTGCCAGCAGCGGCGGGAGAGCGTCCTACAATGAGCAGTTCTTC CASSGGRASYNEQFF
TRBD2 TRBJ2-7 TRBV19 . TGTGCCAGTAGTAAGGGACTAGCGGCGCCCTCCTACGAGCAGTACTTC CASSKGLAAPSYEQYF
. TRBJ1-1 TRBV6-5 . TGTGCCAGCAGTCCCATTGGGGGGTGTGAAGCTTTCTTT CASSPIGGCEAFF
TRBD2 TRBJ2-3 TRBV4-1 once TGCGCCAGCAGCCAATCTGGGACTAGCGGGAGGGCCGGAGATACGCAGTATTTT CASSQSGTSGRAGDTQYF
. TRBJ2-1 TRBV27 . TGTGCCAGCAGTACCCAGACAGCCTACAATGAGCAGTTCTTC CASSTQTAYNEQFF
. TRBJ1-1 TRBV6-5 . TGTGCCAGCACTACAAGAGGGGGGGAAACTGAAGCTTTCTTT CASTTRGGETEAFF
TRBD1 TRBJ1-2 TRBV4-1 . TGCGCCAGCAGCCAAGATCGTCTGGGGACAGTCTATGGCTACACCTTC CASSQDRLGTVYGYTF
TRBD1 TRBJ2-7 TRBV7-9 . TGTGCCAGCAGCCAAGGGACAGCGGACGACGAGCAGTACTTC CASSQGTADDEQYF
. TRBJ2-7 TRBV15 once TGTGCCACCAGCAGAGAGGAGGGGGCCTCCTACGAGCAGTACTTC CATSREEGASYEQYF
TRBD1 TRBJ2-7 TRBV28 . TGTGCCAGCAGGTTAGGGACAGGGGGACCCTACGAGCAGTACTTC CASRLGTGGPYEQYF
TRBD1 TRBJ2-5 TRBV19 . TGTGCCAGTAAACCCGGGACAGGGGGTGAGACCCAGTACTTC CASKPGTGGETQYF
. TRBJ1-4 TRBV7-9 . TGTGCCAGCAGCTTACAGGCAACTAATGAAAAACTGTTTTTT CASSLQATNEKLFF
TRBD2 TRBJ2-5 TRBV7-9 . TGTGCCAGCAGCTTAACGGGACTAGTCCAAGAGACCCAGTACTTC CASSLTGLVQETQYF
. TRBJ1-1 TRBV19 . TGTGCCAGTAGTATAATGACGGAGTACACTGAAGCTTTCTTT CASSIMTEYTEAFF
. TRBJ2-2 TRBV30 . TGTGCCTGGAATGTCGGGGGGAACACCGGGGAGCTGTTTTTT CAWNVGGNTGELFF
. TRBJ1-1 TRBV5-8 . TGTGCCAGCAGCTTGTTGGAGGGGATGAACACTGAAGCTTTCTTT CASSLLEGMNTEAFF
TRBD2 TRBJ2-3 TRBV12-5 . TGTGCTAGTGGCCCCGGGACGGGAGGGCTCACAGATACGCAGTATTTT CASGPGTGGLTDTQYF
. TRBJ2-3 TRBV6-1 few TGTGCCAGCAGTGACCCTGCGGGGCTTGACACAGATACGCAGTATTTT CASSDPAGLDTDTQYF
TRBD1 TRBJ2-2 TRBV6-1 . TGTGCCAGCAGTGAAAGGACAGGATATTCCGGGGAGCTGTTTTTT CASSERTGYSGELFF
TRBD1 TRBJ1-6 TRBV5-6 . TGTGCCAGCAGCTTAGGGACAGGGGGTTTTAATTCACCCCTCCACTTT CASSLGTGGFNSPLHF
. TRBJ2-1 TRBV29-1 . TGCAGCGTCGCCGACAGCTTCAATGAGCAGTTCTTC CSVADSFNEQFF
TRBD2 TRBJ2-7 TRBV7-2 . TGTGCCAGCAGCACCGCCGGGACTAGTCCCTACGAGCAGTACTTC CASSTAGTSPYEQYF
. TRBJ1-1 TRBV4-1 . TGCGCCAGCAGCCAAGTGGAGGGAAACACTGAAGCTTTCTTT CASSQVEGNTEAFF
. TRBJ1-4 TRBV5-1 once TGCGCCAGCAGCTTGAGCGGGACTAATGAAAAACTGTTTTTT CASSLSGTNEKLFF
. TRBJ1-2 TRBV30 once TGTGCCTGGAGTAAGAGAGCTAACTATGGCTACACCTTC CAWSKRANYGYTF
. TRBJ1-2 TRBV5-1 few TGCGCCAGCAGTCGTGACAGCTCTGGCTACACCTTC CASSRDSSGYTF
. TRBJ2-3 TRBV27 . TGTGCCAGCAGTTTATCACAGGCCGCCCCCGCAGATACGCAGTATTTT CASSLSQAAPADTQYF
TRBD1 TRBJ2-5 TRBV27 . TGTGCCAGCAGCTTATACAGGGGCGGTCAAGAGACCCAGTACTTC CASSLYRGGQETQYF
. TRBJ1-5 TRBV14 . TGTGCCAGCAGGGCCTGGCCCCAGCATTTT CASRAWPQHF
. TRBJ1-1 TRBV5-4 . TGTGCCAGCAGCCCTCATCCGGACACTGAAGCTTTCTTT CASSPHPDTEAFF
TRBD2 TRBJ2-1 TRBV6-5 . TGTGCCAGCACGGGGGTAGCGGGAAGGAGCGATGAGCAGTTCTTC CASTGVAGRSDEQFF
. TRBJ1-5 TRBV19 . TGTGCCAGTAGTATCGACAGGACGGGGCAGCCCCAGCATTTT CASSIDRTGQPQHF
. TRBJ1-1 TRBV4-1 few TGCGCCAGCAGCCAAGAGCTGTCTCACACGAACACTGAAGCTTTCTTT CASSQELSHTNTEAFF
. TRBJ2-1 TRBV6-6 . TGTGCCAGCACCCCCAGGCCCGATCCGGATGAGCAGTTCTTC CASTPRPDPDEQFF
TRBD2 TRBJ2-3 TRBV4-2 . TGTGCCAGCAGCCCTAGCGGGAGTGGTGTCACAGATACGCAGTATTTT CASSPSGSGVTDTQYF
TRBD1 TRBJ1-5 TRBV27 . TGTGCCAGCAGGCCTCAGGGGGTTTATAGCAATCAGCCCCAGCATTTT CASRPQGVYSNQPQHF
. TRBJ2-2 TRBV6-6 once TGTGCCAGCAGTCTCGGTGGGAACACCGGGGAGCTGTTTTTT CASSLGGNTGELFF
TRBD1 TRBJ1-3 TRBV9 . TGTGCCAGCAGCGGGGGACAGGGTCAGTTTAACACCATATATTTT CASSGGQGQFNTIYF
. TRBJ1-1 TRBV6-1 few TGTGCCAGCACCTTAGGACAAACGAACACTGAAGCTTTCTTT CASTLGQTNTEAFF
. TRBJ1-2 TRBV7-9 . TGTGCCAGCAGCTCTCGAGGGGGTGAGGACTATGGCTACACCTTC CASSSRGGEDYGYTF
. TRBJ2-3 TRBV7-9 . TGTGCCAGCAGCAGGAGTGGCCGGGACTTCCTAAGCACAGATACGCAGTATTTT CASSRSGRDFLSTDTQYF
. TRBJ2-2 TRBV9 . TGTGCCAGCAGCGTGGGCTCCGGGGGGCCCCGGACCGGGGAGCTGTTTTTT CASSVGSGGPRTGELFF
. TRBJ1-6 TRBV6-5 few TGTGCCAGCAGTTACGCCCTGAGGAATAATTCACCCCTCCACTTT CASSYALRNNSPLHF
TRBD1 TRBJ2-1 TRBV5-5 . TGTGCCAGCAGCTCCGGGACAGGGGACAATGAGCAGTTCTTC CASSSGTGDNEQFF
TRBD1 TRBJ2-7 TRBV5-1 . TGCGCCAGCGGGGACAGGGGCGGCGAGCAGTACTTC CASGDRGGEQYF
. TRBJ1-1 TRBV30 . TGTGCCTGGAGTGTACCGTGGGAGGGGGGCAGGGGCACTGAAGCTTTCTTT CAWSVPWEGGRGTEAFF
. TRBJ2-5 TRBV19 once TGTGCCAGTAGCCCCGGGCTAGCGCTGCGGGAGACCCAGTACTTC CASSPGLALRETQYF
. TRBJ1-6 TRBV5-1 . TGCGCCAGCAGCTTGCAGGGTGGGTCACCCCTCCACTTT CASSLQGGSPLHF
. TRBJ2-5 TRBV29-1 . TGCAGCGTTGTTAGGCGCGGGGAGACCCAGTACTTC CSVVRRGETQYF
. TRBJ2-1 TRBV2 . TGTGCCAGCAGCAGTGGGGAGGGGGGTTCCTACAATGAGCAGTTCTTC CASSSGEGGSYNEQFF
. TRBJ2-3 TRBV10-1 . TGCGCCAGCAGTGCCCGGGGAGATACGCAGTATTTT CASSARGDTQYF
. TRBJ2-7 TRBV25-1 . TGTGCCAGCAGTGAATTGGGCGCTGACTACGAGCAGTACTTC CASSELGADYEQYF